This T cell receptor beta chain is from a study of T cell repertoires in cytomegalovirus infection. Looking at the study overall: Both CMV infection and a matching HLA type were indicated by public TCR beta signatures.

General study points: Summed frequency of shared TCR beta families picked out CMV carriers who also had the relevant HLA.

Germline V gene data show CDR1 as SGHDT and CDR2 as YYEEEE. V was shortened by 2 bases and J by 2 bases, with 11 bases between the two germline ends. The CDR3 runs 14 residues. As regards this clonotype: Its specificity is not known.

TCRdb analysed the reads with MiXCR anew, one entry per CDR3 protein. The sample gives 600,000 to 800,000 distinct CDR3 sequences, 20% to 25% of which show up once; 7% to 9% is in the top ten. Sequenced input: CD8+ T cells from PBMCs. The chain joins TRBV5-6 to TRBJ2-7, with unresolved D. This receptor was identified in a human donor in good health (CMV status not recorded). Some clones in this sample may be carry-over from other donors' samples. The CDR3 is CASSLRQYPYEQYF. CDR3 nucleotides: TGTGCCAGCAGCTTACGGCAGTACCCCTACGAGCAGTACTTC.